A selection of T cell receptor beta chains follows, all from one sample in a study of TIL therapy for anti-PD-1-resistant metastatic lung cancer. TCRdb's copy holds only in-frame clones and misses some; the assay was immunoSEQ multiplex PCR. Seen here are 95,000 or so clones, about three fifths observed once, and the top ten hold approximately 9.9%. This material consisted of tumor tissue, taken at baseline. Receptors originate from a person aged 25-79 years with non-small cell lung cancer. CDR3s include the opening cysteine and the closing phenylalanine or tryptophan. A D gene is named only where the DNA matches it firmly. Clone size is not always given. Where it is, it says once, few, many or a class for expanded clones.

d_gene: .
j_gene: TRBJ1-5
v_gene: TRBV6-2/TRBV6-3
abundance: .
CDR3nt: TGTGCCAGCAGTTACCACGGAGGGGGGATTAGGCAGCCCCAGCATTTT
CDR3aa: CASSYHGGGIRQPQHF

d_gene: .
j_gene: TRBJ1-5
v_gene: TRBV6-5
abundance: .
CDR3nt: TGTGCCAGCAGTTACTCGAGGAGTCAGCCCCAGCATTTT
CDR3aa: CASSYSRSQPQHF

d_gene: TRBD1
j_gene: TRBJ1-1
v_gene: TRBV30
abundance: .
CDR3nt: TGTGCCTGGAGTAAACAGGGGGCGCGCACTGAAGCTTTCTTT
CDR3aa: CAWSKQGARTEAFF

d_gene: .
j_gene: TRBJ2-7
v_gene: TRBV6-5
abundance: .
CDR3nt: TGTGCCAGCAGTTACTACGGCAGGGTCAGAAACGAGCAGTACTTC
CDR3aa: CASSYYGRVRNEQYF

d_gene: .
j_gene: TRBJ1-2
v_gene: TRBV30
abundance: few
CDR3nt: TGTGCCTGGAACCACGACAGCGGCAACTATGGCTACACCTTC
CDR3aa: CAWNHDSGNYGYTF

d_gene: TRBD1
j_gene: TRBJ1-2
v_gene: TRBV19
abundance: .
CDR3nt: TGTGCCAGTAGTTTTAGGACAGGGGGCAACTATGGCTACACCTTC
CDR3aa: CASSFRTGGNYGYTF

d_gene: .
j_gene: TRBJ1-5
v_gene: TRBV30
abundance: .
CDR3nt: TGTGCCTGGAGTGTTGGGGCGCGAGGCAATCAGCCCCAGCATTTT
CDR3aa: CAWSVGARGNQPQHF

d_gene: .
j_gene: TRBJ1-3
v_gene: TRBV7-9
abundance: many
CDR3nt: TGTGCCAGCAGCCAACAAACAGGCGCTGGAAACACCATATATTTT
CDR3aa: CASSQQTGAGNTIYF

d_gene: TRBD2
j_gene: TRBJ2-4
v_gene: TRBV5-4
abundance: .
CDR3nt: TGTGCCAGCAGCTTGGGGCCCGCCACTAGCGCGGAAAACATTCAGTACTTC
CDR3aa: CASSLGPATSAENIQYF

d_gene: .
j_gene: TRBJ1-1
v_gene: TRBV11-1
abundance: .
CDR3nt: TGTGCCAGCAGCTTAGCCCCGGAGTCCACTGAAGCTTTCTTT
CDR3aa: CASSLAPESTEAFF

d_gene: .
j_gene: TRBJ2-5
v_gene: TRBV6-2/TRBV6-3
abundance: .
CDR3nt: TGTGCCAGCAGTTTTACTAACGGGGGCACCCAGTACTTC
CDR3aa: CASSFTNGGTQYF

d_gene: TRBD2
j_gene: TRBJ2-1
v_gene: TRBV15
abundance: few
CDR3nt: TGTGCCACCAGCAGAGATCTAGCGGGAGGGCTTGAGCAGTTCTTC
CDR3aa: CATSRDLAGGLEQFF

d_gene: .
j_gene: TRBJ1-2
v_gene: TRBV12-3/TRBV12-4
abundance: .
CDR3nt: TGTGCCAGCAGTTTATGGGGGGGCTACACCTTC
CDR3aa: CASSLWGGYTF